This TCR beta chain was sequenced during a study of radiotherapy plus CTLA-4 blockade in lung cancer (dated by TCRdb to 2017 to 2018). About the study as a whole: Objective responses occurred in around 20% of enrolled patients, and around 30% achieved disease control.

For this clone: The antigen this receptor binds is unknown. No much larger clone is present one base from it, and per-base qualities are unavailable.

Focal radiation therapy combined with CTLA-4 blockade (ipilimumab) was tested in patients with chemo-refractory metastatic non-small-cell lung cancer. Overall study outcomes, separate from this receptor: The strongest predictors of response were reported to be early dynamic shifts in blood T cell clones along with a rise in serum interferon-beta following radiation. After treatment with radiotherapy and ipilimumab, TCR clones that came from tumors expanded in the peripheral blood.

V and J lose 4 bases and 8 bases, and a span of 12 bases separates them. Including cysteine and phenylalanine, the CDR3 has 13 amino acids. The kept DNA is CDR3 alone, 39 bases in frame from the first base. Sequences LNHDA (CDR1) and SQIVND (CDR2) are obtained from the germline V gene (reference sequence). The library was built by means of the immunoSEQ multiplex PCR assay. The source is immuneACCESS, and TCRdb retained only in-frame sequences with V and J called. Part of the clones is not carried over; for the studies checked, unresolved V genes explain less than half of this, and the remainder is unexplained. Here the sample has over 95,000 clones; roughly 74% occur a single time. Around 2.7% of the sample rests with the top ten.

The specimen comprised peripheral blood, sampled from a patient treated with radiotherapy plus ipilimumab. This receptor chain uses TRBV19 and TRBJ2-1, with no confidently assigned D gene. The sequence derives from a human donor with non-small cell lung cancer who had a partial response to radiotherapy plus ipilimumab. Some clones in this sample may be carry-over from other donors' samples. CDR3 region: CASSRSPPHEQFF. The DNA sequence is TGTGCCAGTAGTAGGAGCCCCCCCCATGAGCAGTTCTTC.